Sequencing of this T cell receptor (beta chain) was carried out in a study of control samples from healthy donors and cancer patients. Per germline, CDR1 SQVTM and CDR2 ANQGSEA. The CDR3 totals 15 residues. The V gene lost 3 bases and the J gene lost 2 bases, with 14 bases spanning the gap. This clone came up once. The table came from immunoSEQ multiplex PCR; TCRdb's copy has only in-frame clones and leaves some out. The sample carries 80,000 to 100,000 clones, approximately 80% recorded once. This TCR came from a woman under 40 in good health. Sample: blood. The chain couples TRBV29-1 to TRBJ2-1, with a tentative D call TRBD1 (6 bases). DNA of the CDR3: TGCAGCGTTGATCCAGGGGCCCACCCCTACAATGAGCAGTTCTTC. It translates to CSVDPGAHPYNEQFF.